Presented here are 6 T cell receptor beta chains from one specimen sequenced in a study of graft-versus-host responses after intestinal transplantation. Only in-frame clones appear in the TCRdb table, and some are missing; sequencing was by immunoSEQ multiplex PCR. The sample lists around 130,000 clones, just over 90% occurring once. The antigens for these receptors are not known. The specimen was unstimulated CD4+ T cells sorted from spleen or lymph node cells, collected before intestinal transplant. Receptors originate from a human donor who received an intestinal transplant.

The chain combines TRBV5-1 with TRBJ1-2; D unclear. The CDR3 covers 13 residues. CDR1 is SGHRS and CDR2 is YFSETQ in the germline V gene. Trimming stripped 4 bases from V and 7 bases from J, with 14 bases between. DNA of the CDR3: TGCGCCAGCAGCCCGATGGATCTAGGTGGCTACACCTTC. Its protein product is CASSPMDLGGYTF.

The genes are TRBV5-1 and TRBJ1-4; TRBD1 is a possible D gene (5 bases). Germline CDR1 is SGHRS and CDR2 is YFSETQ. V lost 3 bases and J lost 8, with 8 bases in between. The CDR3 consists of 12 residues. The CDR3: CASSSKGEKLFF. The DNA of the CDR3 is TGCGCCAGCAGCTCTAAGGGGGAAAAACTGTTTTTT.

V usage is TRBV5-4 and J usage is TRBJ1-2; D gene unclear. The germline V gene has CDR1 SGHNT and CDR2 YYREEE (reference sequence). The CDR3 totals 13 residues. V was trimmed by 2 bases and J by 5 bases, leaving 10 bases between them. The CDR3: CASSFELEYGYTF. CDR3 in DNA: TGTGCCAGCAGCTTTGAGCTGGAGTATGGCTACACCTTC.

The chain has TRBV18 and TRBJ1-4; D not certain. The CDR3 is made up of 14 amino acids. Germline-derived CDR1 and CDR2 are KGHSH and LQKENI. The germline V and J ends were trimmed by 5 bases and 4 bases, with 11 bases remaining between them. Here the CDR3 DNA reads TGTGCCAGCTCAGCCCTCGGCCTTAATGAAAAACTGTTTTTT. It translates to CASSALGLNEKLFF.

The chain carries TRBV19 and TRBJ2-3; D is perhaps TRBD2 (5 bases). Germline V CDR1 and CDR2: LNHDA, SQIVND (reference sequence). This CDR3 is 15 amino acids long. The V and J ends lost 1 base and 6 bases respectively, with 14 bases between them. CDR3 DNA: TGTGCCAGTAGTATAGCCCAGCCGGGGTTGGATACGCAGTATTTT. It translates to CASSIAQPGLDTQYF.

The chain has TRBV29-1 and TRBJ2-2; D not certain. Trimming removed 4 bases at V and 1 base at J, with 4 bases between. The germline CDR1 and CDR2 sequences are SQVTM and ANQGSEA. This CDR3 is built from 12 residues. This CDR3 reads CSVGRNTGELFF. CDR3 DNA: TGCAGCGTTGGACGGAACACCGGGGAGCTGTTTTTT.